The entry that follows covers one TCR beta chain sequence. The sample is drawn from a study of shared clonotypes between healthy human individuals. CD4+ cells yielded CD45RA+ naive and CD45RA-negative memory subsets. The germline V and J ends were trimmed by 2 bases and 6 bases, with 7 bases remaining between them. This CDR3 has 12 residues. Germline CDR1 reads MNHNS; CDR2 reads SASEGT. Using immunoSEQ multiplex PCR, the repertoire was profiled, and TCRdb retains in-frame clones only, with some absent. The repertoire holds 2 million to 2.5 million clones, with about 90% as singletons. Specimen: naive CD4+ T cells from PBMCs. The subset: CD45RA+ positively selected. This sequence joins TRBV6-1 and TRBJ1-2; D is unclear. The sequence was collected from a man aged 18-30 years in good health. Some clones in this sample may be carry-over from other donors' samples. CDR3 residues: CASSEYPHGYTF. The CDR3 DNA reads TGTGCCAGCAGTGAATACCCTCATGGCTACACCTTC.